This T cell receptor (beta chain) emerged from a study of naive CD8 T cells in extremely preterm neonates. Study observations and caveats: Compared with all age groups, preterm neonates showed less repertoire richness. Preterm CDR3s were shorter than older groups', with fewer N additions and less trimming.

Blood donors were healthy children aged 16-56 months and healthy nonsmoking adults. Sorting kept Annexin V-negative CD3+CD8+CD45RA+CCR7+ naive T cells. For this clone: Its target is unknown.

Germline CDR1 and CDR2: LGHNA and YNFKEQ. The CDR3 extends over 16 amino acids. V was clipped by 1 base and J by 8 bases; unmatched bases: 9. Here immunoSEQ multiplex PCR was the method, and the copy in TCRdb shows in-frame clones only, minus some. Of 5,500 to 6,500 clones detected, approximately 96% appear once; the ten largest clones hold more than 0.35%. The J gene is TRBJ1-4, the V gene TRBV4-2; 8 positions agree with TRBD1. Sequencing was performed on naive CD8+ T cells from blood. The receptor's source is a human donor in good health. As DNA, the CDR3 is TGTGCCAGCAGCCAAGGTCTGTTGGACAGGGTGGAAAAACTGTTTTTT. Its translation is CASSQGLLDRVEKLFF.